This TCR beta chain was retrieved from a study of response to subunit inactivated influenza vaccine. CDR1 is LGHNA, CDR2 YSLEER, per germline. Trimming at V came to 4 bases and at J to 3 bases, leaving 11 bases not matched to a gene. The CDR3 is 16 amino acids. TCRdb re-called the RT-PCR reads through MiXCR, storing one row per CDR3 protein. The table records around 500,000 distinct CDR3 sequences, 10% to 11% of them present only once. The chain recombines TRBV4-3 with TRBJ2-7, with 8 bases aligning to TRBD1. Sequencing used PBMCs from blood, obtained about 40 days after vaccination. The sequence derives from a man aged 50-59 years who received an inactivated influenza vaccine. The CDR3, as DNA: TGCGCCAGCAGCCTGGAACCGGGACAGGAAGGCTACGAGCAGTACTTC. It translates to CASSLEPGQEGYEQYF.